This T cell receptor (beta chain) was sequenced for a study of kidney transplant recipient with SARS-CoV-2 infection. This clonotype was counted many times. MiXCR, applied by TCRdb to the reads, yields one record per CDR3 protein. Among fewer than 250,000 distinct CDR3 sequences listed, 25% to 30% were seen once. V lost 4 bases to trimming and J lost 1 base, with 8 bases between them. CDR3 size: 13 residues. The germline CDR1 and CDR2 sequences are SGHNT and YYREEE (reference sequence). The TCR was taken from a male patient aged 30 to 39 who had COVID-19 and was a kidney transplant recipient. The graft donor may have given rise to some T cells. The rearrangement joins TRBV5-4 to TRBJ1-1; D remains ambiguous. The starting material was a blood sample, obtained at baseline and on approximately day 120 from a kidney transplant recipient. The CDR3 nucleotides read TGTGCCAGCAGCACCAACAGGAACACTGAAGCTTTCTTT. Residues: CASSTNRNTEAFF.